This T cell receptor beta chain was profiled in a study of blood T cell repertoires in COVID-19. Produced via immunoSEQ multiplex PCR; TCRdb's table is partial and in-frame only. This sample has 85,000 to 100,000 clones; around 79% occur once, and the top ten carry about 24%. Germline V gives CDR1 SNHLY, CDR2 FYNNEI. The ends lost 10 bases at V and 0 bases at J; junction bases unmatched: 6. There are 14 residues in the CDR3. The V call is TRBV2, the J call TRBJ1-5; TRBD1 aligns across 7 bases. Material for sequencing was peripheral blood. The receptor was derived from a human donor in a cohort sampled during active COVID-19. This chain's CDR3 is CATAGQYSNQPQHF. The CDR3 DNA reads TGTGCCACCGCGGGACAGTATAGCAATCAGCCCCAGCATTTT. The full variable domain, rest sourced from reference TRBV2 and TRBJ1-5, is EPEVTQTPSHQVTQMGQEVILRCVPISNHLYFYWYRQILGQKVEFLVSFYNNEISEKSEIFDDQFSVERPDGSNFTLKIRSTKLEDSAMYFCATAGQYSNQPQHFGDGTRLSIL.